This is a list of T cell receptor beta chains from one sample in a study of T-cell reconstitution after alpha-beta-depleted transplantation in children. Via MiXCR, TCRdb re-called the PCR reads, giving one row per CDR3 protein. The table includes 250,000 or so distinct CDR3 sequences, 20% to 30% detected once. The material was PBMCs, mostly from graft donor cells, obtained 360 days after TCRalphabeta/CD19-depleted stem cell transplant. The receptor set was obtained from a female patient aged 2-9 years who had a stem cell transplant for congenital amegakaryocytic thrombocytopenia, so the T cells may come from the graft donor. The conserved cysteine and the conserved F or W are not part of the CDR3 here.

v_call cdr3_aa
TRBV4-1 ASSQYTGTEVYEQY
TRBV27 ASASGSETQY
TRBV5-1 ASSSDTHSYEQY
TRBV29-1 SARTGLADEQY
TRBV12-3/TRBV12-4 ASSPTFSLALNNEQF
TRBV2 ASALLGRSYEQY
TRBV7-8 ASSWAGDRRVVYGYT
TRBV12-3/TRBV12-4 ASSPDTRFPTGELF
TRBV20-1 SASRTGMNTEAF
TRBV6-1 ASSVGDGRDQPQH
TRBV6-5 ASSSLTIYGYT
TRBV7-3 ASSLRAEAEPLH
TRBV2 ASTSYWGPYEQY
TRBV20-1 SAAPDPSDTQY
TRBV3-1 ASSPASGPYEQY